A single sample is the source of the 14 T cell receptor beta chains below, sequenced in a study of human T cells and chemical hapten exposure. TCRdb ran MiXCR on the RACE reads and lists one entry per CDR3 protein. The table has some 62,000 distinct CDR3 sequences, approximately 11% seen once; the top ten hold more than 2%. As to time point: patch test 3, about 24 weeks after DPC sensitization. Treatment noted: therapeutic diphenylcyclopropenone sensitization with weekly scalp DPC. Sequencing was performed on whole blood, taken in connection with sensitization to the hapten diphenylcyclopropenone (DPC). These receptors were collected from a woman younger than 45 with alopecia areata. Some clones in this sample may be carry-over from other donors' samples.

This clonotype came up many times. The chain couples TRBV24-1 to TRBJ2-1; TRBD2 is a possible D gene (5 bases). The ends were cut back, 4 bases at V and 5 bases at J, with 14 bases in the middle. The CDR3 sequence is 15 residues long. Germline V CDR1 and CDR2: KGHDR, SFDVKD. The CDR3 protein is CATSDPTPGNNEQFF. In DNA form, the CDR3 reads TGTGCCACCAGTGACCCGACTCCCGGGAACAATGAGCAGTTCTTC.

The rearrangement joins TRBV11-1 to TRBJ1-1; TRBD1 aligns across 7 bases. Losses at the gene ends were 3 bases for V and 0 bases for J; bases not matched to a gene: 4. This CDR3 is 15 amino acids long. Germline CDR1 reads SGHAT; CDR2 reads FQDESV (reference sequence). The CDR3 DNA is TGTGCCAGCAGCTTCCACGGACAGGTGAACACTGAAGCTTTCTTT. Residues: CASSFHGQVNTEAFF.

A word on this clonotype: Mismatch with germline at one junction end may stem from a read error. The chain couples TRBV3-1 to TRBJ2-3; 10 bases map to TRBD2. The CDR3 is 15 residues long. The germline V gene has CDR1 LGHDT and CDR2 YNNKEL (reference sequence). DNA of the CDR3: TGTGCCAGCAGCTTACTAGCGGGGTCTTCCTTGGGGATGGATTTT. Amino acid sequence: CASSLLAGSSLGMDF.

This clonotype was observed many times. This chain connects TRBV12-3 or TRBV12-4 to TRBJ1-1; a possible D gene is TRBD1 (6 bases). Between the trimmed V and J ends, which lost 2 bases and 8 bases, there was a span of 12 bases. The CDR3 covers 13 residues. CDR3: CASSLLSGGEAFF. Here the CDR3 DNA reads TGTGCCAGCAGTTTATTGTCCGGGGGCGAAGCTTTCTTT.

CDR3 DNA sequence: TGTGCCAGCAGTTTCTCCCTCGACGGAGGGAATGAAAAACTGTTTTTT. Amino acids: CASSFSLDGGNEKLFF. The chain is built from TRBV12-3 or TRBV12-4 and TRBJ1-4; D remains ambiguous. The CDR3 length is 16 residues. Between the trimmed V and J ends, which lost 3 bases and 5 bases, there was a span of 16 bases.

The rearrangement uses TRBV28 and TRBJ2-7; D is unclear. This CDR3 is built from 15 residues. The ends were cut back, 1 base at V and 6 bases at J, with 16 bases in the middle. Germline V gene sequence: CDR1 MDHEN, CDR2 SYDVKM. The CDR3 DNA sequence: TGTGCCAGCAGTTTATCGGGCCAGGCTCTGGCCGAGCAGTACTTC. Protein product: CASSLSGQALAEQYF.

The chain links TRBV11-1 to TRBJ2-3; no definite D call. CDR1 and CDR2 (germline): SGHAT, FQDESV (reference sequence). Deletions cut 4 bases from V and 5 bases from J, with 13 bases between. The length of the CDR3 is 14 residues. The CDR3 is CASSSRANGDTQYF. The CDR3 coding sequence is TGTGCCAGCAGCTCCCGGGCTAATGGAGATACGCAGTATTTT. The whole variable domain, filled in from reference TRBV11-1 and TRBJ2-3, reads EAEVAQSPRYKITEKSQAVAFWCDPISGHATLYWYRQILGQGPELLVQFQDESVVDDSQLPKDRFSAERLKGVDSTLKIQPAELGDSAMYLCASSSRANGDTQYFGPGTRLTVL.

In this sample, this clonotype turned up a few times. The chain recombines TRBV12-3 or TRBV12-4 with TRBJ1-6; 9 nucleotides align to TRBD1. V was pared by 3 bases and J by 10 bases, with 7 bases of the junction left unmatched. The CDR3 extends over 15 amino acids. Written as DNA, the CDR3 is TGTGCCAGCAGTTTGCTGACAGGGGGAGGCTCACCCCTCCACTTT. Its protein product is CASSLLTGGGSPLHF.

This clonotype has a count of ten or more. V gene TRBV12-3 or TRBV12-4 combines with J gene TRBJ2-1; 8 bases agree with TRBD1. Trimming at V came to 7 bases and at J to 0 bases, leaving 8 bases not matched to a gene. This CDR3 region has 16 residues. For the CDR3, the DNA is TGTGCCAGCAACGGACAGGGAACGAGCTCCTACAATGAGCAGTTCTTC. It encodes CASNGQGTSSYNEQFF.

J is TRBJ1-2 and V is TRBV9; D remains unclear. Trimming shortened V by 3 bases and J by 4 bases, and 4 bases separated the two germline ends. The CDR3 length is 11 residues. Germline V gene sequence: CDR1 SGDLS, CDR2 YYNGEE. Here the CDR3 reads CASSGIYGYTF. In DNA form, the CDR3 reads TGTGCCAGCAGCGGGATCTATGGCTACACCTTC.

V usage is TRBV18 and J usage is TRBJ1-2; a possible D gene is TRBD1 (5 bases). CDR3 size: 15 residues. V was pared by 3 bases and J by 0 bases, with 11 bases between. Germline values: CDR1 KGHSH, CDR2 LQKENI. The CDR3 nucleotides read TGTGCCAGCTCACCGGATTTGACAGCTAACTATGGCTACACCTTC. Translation: CASSPDLTANYGYTF.

This clonotype was observed a few times. The chain carries TRBV6-5 and TRBJ1-4, with TRBD1 identical over 7 bases. CDR1 and CDR2 (germline): MNHEY, SVGAGI. Losses at the gene ends were 6 bases for V and 2 bases for J; bases not matched to a gene: 9. The CDR3 is 16 amino acids. The CDR3 coding sequence is TGTGCCAGCAGACCCAGACAGGGTTTGACTAATGAAAAACTGTTTTTT. Translating it yields CASRPRQGLTNEKLFF.

In this sample, this clonotype turned up many times. V gene TRBV7-3 combines with J gene TRBJ2-5, with D perhaps matching TRBD1 (6 bases). The CDR3 loop spans 14 amino acids. The V gene's germline CDR1 is SGHTA and CDR2 FQGTGA. V lost 5 bases and J 2 bases, leaving 12 bases between the germline ends. The CDR3 spells CASSPGQGQETQYF. CDR3 DNA sequence: TGTGCCAGCAGCCCGGGCCAGGGGCAAGAGACCCAGTACTTC.

At least ten counts were recorded for this clonotype. The chain joins TRBV6-5 to TRBJ1-2; D possibly corresponds to TRBD1 (6 bases). The V gene lost 0 bases and the J gene lost 8 bases, with 16 bases spanning the gap. The germline V gene has CDR1 MNHEY and CDR2 SVGAGI. The CDR3 extends over 15 amino acids. The CDR3 bases are TGTGCCAGCAGTTACTCGAGGCAGGGGAACCACGGCTACACCTTC. Translating gives CASSYSRQGNHGYTF.